Sequencing of this TCR beta chain was carried out in a study of T cells in Graves' hyperthyroidism and ophthalmopathy. Study outcomes and limitations: Before onset, ophthalmopathy was predicted by the model a median roughly 6.8 months earlier.

This clonotype has ten or more counts. Its antigen remains unidentified. At one of its ends the junction is not consistent with the germline gene, which may arise from a read error. An approximately 10 ml volume of fresh peripheral blood provided the PBMCs. Researchers amplified the TCR beta CDR3 regions from RNA transcripts. During a first-round RT-PCR of the TCR CDR3, the HTBI primer set was used. MiXCR was run by TCRdb on the multiplex PCR reads, yielding one entry per CDR3 protein. Seen here are a few hundred thousand distinct CDR3 sequences, about 15% observed once, and the top ten hold 25% to 30%. The specimen sequenced was blood. The sequence was collected from a young woman with Graves' ophthalmopathy.

As DNA, the CDR3 is TGTGCCAGCAGTTTCCGACAGGGGGTGAACACTGAAGCTTTCTTC. This codes for CASSFRQGVNTEAFF. The chain recombines TRBV27 with TRBJ1-1; 9 bases are shared with TRBD1. Per the germline V gene, CDR1 is MNHEY and CDR2 is SMNVEV (reference sequence). CDR3 length equals 15 residues.